This T cell receptor (beta chain) was captured in a study of glioma-infiltrating T cells. Ten or more counts support this clonotype. Amplification of TCR alpha and beta CDR3 regions from RNA used iRepertoire nested multiplex PCR. One entry per CDR3 protein results from TCRdb running MiXCR on the multiplex PCR reads. The sample has fewer than 500,000 distinct CDR3 sequences; around 45% are singletons. V gave up 0 bases and J gave up 0 bases, with 6 bases separating them. Germline V CDR1 and CDR2: MNHEY, SVGEGT. This CDR3 spans 14 amino acids. The receptor's source is a human donor with low-grade glioma or glioblastoma, undergoing nonglioma brain surgery, or in good health (not recorded which). The sequencing input was glioma tissue, nonneoplastic brain tissue, or PBMCs (not recorded which). This rearrangement joins TRBV6-2 or TRBV6-3 to TRBJ2-7; D gene uncertain. The CDR3 nucleotides are TGTGCCAGCAGTTACTCAGGACGCTCCTACGAGCAGTACTTC. Encoded protein: CASSYSGRSYEQYF.